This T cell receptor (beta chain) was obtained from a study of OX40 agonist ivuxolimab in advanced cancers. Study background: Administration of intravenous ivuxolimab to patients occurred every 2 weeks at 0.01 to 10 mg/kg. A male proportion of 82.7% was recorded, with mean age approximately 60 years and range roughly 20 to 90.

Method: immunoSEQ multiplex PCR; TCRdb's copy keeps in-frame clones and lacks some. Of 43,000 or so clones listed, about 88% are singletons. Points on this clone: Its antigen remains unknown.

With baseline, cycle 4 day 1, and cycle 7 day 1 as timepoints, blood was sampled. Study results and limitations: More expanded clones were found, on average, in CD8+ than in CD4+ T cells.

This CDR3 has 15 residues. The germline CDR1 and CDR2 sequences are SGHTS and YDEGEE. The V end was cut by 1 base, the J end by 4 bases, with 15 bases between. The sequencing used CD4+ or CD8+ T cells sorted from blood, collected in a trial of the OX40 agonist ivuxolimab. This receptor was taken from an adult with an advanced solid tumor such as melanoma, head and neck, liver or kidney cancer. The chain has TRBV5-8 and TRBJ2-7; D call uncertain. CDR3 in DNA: TGTGCCAGCAGCTTGTGGACCCGAGGAGTGTACGAGCAGTACTTC. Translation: CASSLWTRGVYEQYF.